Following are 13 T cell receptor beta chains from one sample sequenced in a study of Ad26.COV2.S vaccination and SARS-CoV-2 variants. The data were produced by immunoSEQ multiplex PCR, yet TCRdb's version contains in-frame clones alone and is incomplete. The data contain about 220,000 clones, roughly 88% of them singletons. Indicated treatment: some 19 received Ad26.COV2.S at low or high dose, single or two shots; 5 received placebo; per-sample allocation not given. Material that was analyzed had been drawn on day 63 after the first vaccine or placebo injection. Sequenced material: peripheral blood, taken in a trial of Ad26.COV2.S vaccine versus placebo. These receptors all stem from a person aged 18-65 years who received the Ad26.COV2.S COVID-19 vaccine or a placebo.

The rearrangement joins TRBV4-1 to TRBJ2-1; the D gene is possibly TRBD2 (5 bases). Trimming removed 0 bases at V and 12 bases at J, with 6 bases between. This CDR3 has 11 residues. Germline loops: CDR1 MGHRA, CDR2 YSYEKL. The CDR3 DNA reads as TGCGCCAGCAGCCAAGATCGGGGGCAGTTCTTC. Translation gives CASSQDRGQFF.

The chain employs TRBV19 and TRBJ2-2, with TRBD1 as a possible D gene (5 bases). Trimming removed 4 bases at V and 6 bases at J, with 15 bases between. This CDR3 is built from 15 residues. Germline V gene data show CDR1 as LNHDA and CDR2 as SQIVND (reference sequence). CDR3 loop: CASSNPGKRAGELFF. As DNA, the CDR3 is TGTGCCAGTAGTAATCCAGGGAAGAGAGCCGGGGAGCTGTTTTTT. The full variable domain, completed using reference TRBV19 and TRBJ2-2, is DGGITQSPKYLFRKEGQNVTLSCEQNLNHDAMYWYRQDPGQGLRLIYYSQIVNDFQKGDIAEGYSVSREKKESFPLTVTSAQKNPTAFYLCASSNPGKRAGELFFGEGSRLTVL.

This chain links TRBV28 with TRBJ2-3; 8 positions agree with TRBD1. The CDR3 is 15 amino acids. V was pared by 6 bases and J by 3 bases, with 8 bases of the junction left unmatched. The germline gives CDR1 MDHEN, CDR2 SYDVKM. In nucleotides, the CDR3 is TGTGCCAGCAGGATCAATACAGGGGGGACAGATACGCAGTATTTT. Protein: CASRINTGGTDTQYF.

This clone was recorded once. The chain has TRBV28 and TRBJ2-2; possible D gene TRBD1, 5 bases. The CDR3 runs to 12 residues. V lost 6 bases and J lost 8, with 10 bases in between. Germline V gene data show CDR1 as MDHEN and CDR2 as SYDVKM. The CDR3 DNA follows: TGTGCCAGCAGGTCAGGGATTGGGGAGCTGTTTTTT. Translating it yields CASRSGIGELFF.

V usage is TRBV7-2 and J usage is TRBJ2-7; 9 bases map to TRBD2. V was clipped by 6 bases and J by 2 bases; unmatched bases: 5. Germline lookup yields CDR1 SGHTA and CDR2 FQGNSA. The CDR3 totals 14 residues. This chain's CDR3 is CASSSGGTTYEQYF. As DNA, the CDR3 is TGTGCCAGCAGTAGCGGGGGCACCACCTACGAGCAGTACTTC.

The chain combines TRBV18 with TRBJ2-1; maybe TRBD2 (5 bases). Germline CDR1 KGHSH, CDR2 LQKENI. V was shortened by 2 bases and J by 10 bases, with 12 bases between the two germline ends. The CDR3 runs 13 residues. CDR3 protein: CASSPDGMGEQFF. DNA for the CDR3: TGTGCCAGCTCACCAGACGGGATGGGGGAGCAGTTCTTC.

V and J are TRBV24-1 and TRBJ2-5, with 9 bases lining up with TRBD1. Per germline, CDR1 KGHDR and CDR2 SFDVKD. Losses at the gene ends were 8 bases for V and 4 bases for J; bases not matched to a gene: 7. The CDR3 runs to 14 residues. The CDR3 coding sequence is TGTGCCACCAAGAAGGGACAGGGAGGAGAGACCCAGTACTTC. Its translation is CATKKGQGGETQYF.

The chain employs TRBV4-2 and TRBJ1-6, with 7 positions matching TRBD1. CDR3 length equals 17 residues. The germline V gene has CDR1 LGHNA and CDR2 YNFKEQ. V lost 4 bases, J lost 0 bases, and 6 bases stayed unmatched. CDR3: CASSPKTGSSYNSPLHF. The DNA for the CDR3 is TGTGCCAGCAGCCCCAAGACAGGGAGCTCCTATAATTCACCCCTCCACTTT.

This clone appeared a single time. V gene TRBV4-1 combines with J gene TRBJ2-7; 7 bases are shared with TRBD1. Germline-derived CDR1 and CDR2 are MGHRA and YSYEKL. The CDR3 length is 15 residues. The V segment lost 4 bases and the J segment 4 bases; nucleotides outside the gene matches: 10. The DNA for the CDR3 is TGCGCCAGCAGCCTAAACTCCGGACAGGCGTACGAGCAGTACTTC. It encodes CASSLNSGQAYEQYF.

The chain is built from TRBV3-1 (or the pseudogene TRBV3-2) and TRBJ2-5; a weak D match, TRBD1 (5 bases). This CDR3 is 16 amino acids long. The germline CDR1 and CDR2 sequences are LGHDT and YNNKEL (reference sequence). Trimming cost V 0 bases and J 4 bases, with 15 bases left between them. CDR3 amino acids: CASSQETTQGGETQYF. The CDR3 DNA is TGTGCCAGCAGCCAAGAAACCACCCAGGGCGGAGAGACCCAGTACTTC.

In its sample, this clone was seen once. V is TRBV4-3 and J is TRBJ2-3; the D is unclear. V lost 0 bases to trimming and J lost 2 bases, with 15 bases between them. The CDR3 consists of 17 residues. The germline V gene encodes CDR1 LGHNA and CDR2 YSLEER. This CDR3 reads CASSQDFMLSYTDTQYF. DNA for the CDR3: TGCGCCAGCAGCCAAGATTTTATGCTATCTTACACAGATACGCAGTATTTT.

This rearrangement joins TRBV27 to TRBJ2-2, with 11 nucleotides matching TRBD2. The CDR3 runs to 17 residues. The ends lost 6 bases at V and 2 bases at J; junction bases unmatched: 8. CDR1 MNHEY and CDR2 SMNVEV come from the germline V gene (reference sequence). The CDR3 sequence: CASRDLSGRANTGELFF. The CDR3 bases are TGTGCCAGCAGGGACCTTAGCGGGAGGGCCAACACCGGGGAGCTGTTTTTT.

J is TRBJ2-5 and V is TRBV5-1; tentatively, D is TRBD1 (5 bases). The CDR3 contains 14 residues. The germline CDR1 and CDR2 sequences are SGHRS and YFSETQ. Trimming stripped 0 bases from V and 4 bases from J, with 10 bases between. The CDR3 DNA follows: TGCGCCAGCAGCTTGGGTCAGGGTATAGAGACCCAGTACTTC. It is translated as CASSLGQGIETQYF.